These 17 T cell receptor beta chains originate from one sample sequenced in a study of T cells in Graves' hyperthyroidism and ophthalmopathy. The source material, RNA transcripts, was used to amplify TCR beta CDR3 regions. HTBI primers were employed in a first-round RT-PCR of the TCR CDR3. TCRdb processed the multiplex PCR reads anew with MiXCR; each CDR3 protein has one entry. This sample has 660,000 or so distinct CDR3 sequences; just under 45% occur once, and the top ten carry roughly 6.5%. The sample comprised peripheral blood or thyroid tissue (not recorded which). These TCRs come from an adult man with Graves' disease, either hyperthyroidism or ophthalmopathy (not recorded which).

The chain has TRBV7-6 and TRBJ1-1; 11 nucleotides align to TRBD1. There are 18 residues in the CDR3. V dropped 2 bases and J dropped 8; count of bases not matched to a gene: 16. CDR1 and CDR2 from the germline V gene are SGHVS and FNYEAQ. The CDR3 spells CASSLSVWTGGLDAEAFF. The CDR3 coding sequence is TGTGCCAGCAGCTTATCGGTCTGGACAGGGGGCCTCGATGCCGAAGCTTTCTTT.

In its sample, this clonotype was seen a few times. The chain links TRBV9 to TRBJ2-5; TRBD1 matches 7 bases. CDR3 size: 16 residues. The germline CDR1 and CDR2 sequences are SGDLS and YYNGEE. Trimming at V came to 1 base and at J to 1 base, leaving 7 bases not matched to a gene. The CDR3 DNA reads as TGTGCCAGCAGCGTACTGCCGGACAGGTCCCAAGAGACCCAGTACTTC. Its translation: CASSVLPDRSQETQYF.

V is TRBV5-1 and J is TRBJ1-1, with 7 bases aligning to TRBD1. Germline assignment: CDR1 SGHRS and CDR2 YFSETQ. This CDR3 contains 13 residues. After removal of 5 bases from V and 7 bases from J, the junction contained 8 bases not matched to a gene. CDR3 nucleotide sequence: TGCGCCAGCAGTGAGCGCAGGGGGAGTGAAGCTTTCTTT. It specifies CASSERRGSEAFF. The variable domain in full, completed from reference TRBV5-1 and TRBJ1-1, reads KAGVTQTPRYLIKTRGQQVTLSCSPISGHRSVSWYQQTPGQGLQFLFEYFSETQRNKGNFPGRFSGRQFSNSRSEMNVSTLELGDSALYLCASSERRGSEAFFGQGTRLTVV.

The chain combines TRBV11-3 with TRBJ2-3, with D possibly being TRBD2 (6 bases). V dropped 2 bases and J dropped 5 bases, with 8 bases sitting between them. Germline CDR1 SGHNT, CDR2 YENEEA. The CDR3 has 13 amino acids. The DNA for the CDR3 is TGTGCCAGCAGCTTAACGGGACTAGATACGCAGTATTTT. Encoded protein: CASSLTGLDTQYF.

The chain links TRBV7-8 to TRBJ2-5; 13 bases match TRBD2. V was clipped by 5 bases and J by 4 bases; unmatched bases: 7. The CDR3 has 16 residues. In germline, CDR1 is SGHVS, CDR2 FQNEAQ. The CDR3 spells CASSPRLAGGLETQYF. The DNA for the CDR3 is TGTGCCAGCAGCCCCAGACTAGCGGGAGGTCTAGAGACCCAGTACTTC. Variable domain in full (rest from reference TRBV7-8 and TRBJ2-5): GAGVSQSPRYKVAKRGQDVALRCDPISGHVSLFWYQQALGQGPEFLTYFQNEAQLDKSGLPSDRFFAERPEGSVSTLKIQRTQQEDSAVYLCASSPRLAGGLETQYFGPGTRLLVL.

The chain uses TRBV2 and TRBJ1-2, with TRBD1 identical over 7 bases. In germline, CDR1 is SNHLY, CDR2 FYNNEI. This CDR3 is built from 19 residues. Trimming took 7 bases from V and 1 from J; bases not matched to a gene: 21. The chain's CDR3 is CASNPEGGSRGAFNYGYTF. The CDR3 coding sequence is TGTGCCAGCAATCCCGAGGGAGGGAGCAGGGGGGCGTTTAACTATGGCTACACCTTC.

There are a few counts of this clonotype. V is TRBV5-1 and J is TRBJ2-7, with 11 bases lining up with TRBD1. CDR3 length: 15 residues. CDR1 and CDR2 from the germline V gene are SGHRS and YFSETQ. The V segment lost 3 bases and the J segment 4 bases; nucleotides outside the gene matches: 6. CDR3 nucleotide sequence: TGCGCCAGCAGCTCAGGAGGACAGGGGGCTTACGAGCAGTACTTC. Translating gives CASSSGGQGAYEQYF.

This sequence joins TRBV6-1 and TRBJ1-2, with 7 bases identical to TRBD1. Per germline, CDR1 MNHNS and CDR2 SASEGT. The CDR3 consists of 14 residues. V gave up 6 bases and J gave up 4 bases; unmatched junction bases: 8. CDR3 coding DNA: TGTGCCAGCAGAAACCTTGGGACAGCCTATGGCTACACCTTC. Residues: CASRNLGTAYGYTF.

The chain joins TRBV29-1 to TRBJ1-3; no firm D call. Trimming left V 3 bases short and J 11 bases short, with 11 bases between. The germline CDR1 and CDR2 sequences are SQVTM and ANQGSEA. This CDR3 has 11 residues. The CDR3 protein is CSVEGGSSIYF. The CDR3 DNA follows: TGCAGCGTTGAGGGCGGGAGCTCCATATATTTT.

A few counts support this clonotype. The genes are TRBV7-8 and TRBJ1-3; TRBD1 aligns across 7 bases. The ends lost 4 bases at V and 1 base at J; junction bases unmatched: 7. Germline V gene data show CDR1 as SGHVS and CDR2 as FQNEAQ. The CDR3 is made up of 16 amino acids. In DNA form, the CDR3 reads TGTGCCAGCAGCTCAGGGACAGCCAAGTCTGGAAACACCATATATTTT. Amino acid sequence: CASSSGTAKSGNTIYF.

In DNA, the CDR3 is TGTGCCAGCAGCCAATTGGGGAGCTCCTACGAGCAGTACTTC. This codes for CASSQLGSSYEQYF. This chain links TRBV27 with TRBJ2-7, with D maybe TRBD2 (5 bases). Germline CDR1 reads MNHEY; CDR2 reads SMNVEV (reference sequence). The CDR3 runs 14 residues. V lost 6 bases and J 0 bases, leaving 12 bases between the germline ends.

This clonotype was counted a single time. CDR3 coding DNA: TGTGCCAGCGACATAGGGGAGACCCAGTACTTC. Encoded protein: CASDIGETQYF. The V and J genes are TRBV6-1 and TRBJ2-5, with D unresolved. Germline CDR1 reads MNHNS; CDR2 reads SASEGT. Between the trimmed V and J ends, which lost 8 bases and 5 bases, there was a span of 9 bases. This CDR3 contains 11 residues.

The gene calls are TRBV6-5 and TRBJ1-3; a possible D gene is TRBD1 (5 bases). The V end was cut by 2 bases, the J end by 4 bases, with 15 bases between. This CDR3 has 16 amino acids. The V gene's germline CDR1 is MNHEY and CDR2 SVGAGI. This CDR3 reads CASSYGAMEGGNTIYF. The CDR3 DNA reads TGTGCCAGCAGTTACGGGGCGATGGAGGGCGGAAACACCATATATTTT.

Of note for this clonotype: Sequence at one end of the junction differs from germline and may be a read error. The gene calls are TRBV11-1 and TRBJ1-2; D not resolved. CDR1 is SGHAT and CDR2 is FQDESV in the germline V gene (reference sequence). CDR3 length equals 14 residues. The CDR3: CASSLETGNYGYIF. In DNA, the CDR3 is TGTGCCAGCAGCTTAGAGACGGGAAACTATGGCTACATCTTC.

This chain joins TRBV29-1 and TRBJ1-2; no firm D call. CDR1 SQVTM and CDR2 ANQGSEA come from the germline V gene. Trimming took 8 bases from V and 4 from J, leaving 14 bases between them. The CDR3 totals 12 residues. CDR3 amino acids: CSSLGGTYGYTF. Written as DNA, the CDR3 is TGCAGCAGTTTGGGTGGAACCTATGGCTACACCTTC.

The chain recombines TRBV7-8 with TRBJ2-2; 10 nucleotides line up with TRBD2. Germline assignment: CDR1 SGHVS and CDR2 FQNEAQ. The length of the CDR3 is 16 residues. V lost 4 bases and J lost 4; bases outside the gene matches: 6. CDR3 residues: CASSSRSGRGTGELFF. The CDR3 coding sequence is TGTGCCAGCAGCTCCCGCAGCGGGAGGGGCACCGGGGAGCTGTTTTTT.

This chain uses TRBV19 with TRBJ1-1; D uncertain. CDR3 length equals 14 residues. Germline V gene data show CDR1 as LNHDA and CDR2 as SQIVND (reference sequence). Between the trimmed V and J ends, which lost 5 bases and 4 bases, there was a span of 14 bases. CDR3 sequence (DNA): TGTGCCAGTAGTGATGCAGGTTACATCACTGAAGCTTTCTTT. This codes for CASSDAGYITEAFF.